This T cell receptor beta chain derives from a study of PD-1 blockade in classical Hodgkin lymphoma. General study results and limits: Possibly reflecting disease activity or prior therapy, repertoire differences have causes that remain undefined.

Time point here: cycle 4 day 1 (C4D1), after less than 7 weeks of nivolumab. Patients all relapsed after autologous stem cell transplantation, and there was variation in brentuximab vedotin exposure. The table came from immunoSEQ multiplex PCR; TCRdb's copy has only in-frame clones and leaves some out. Found here are some 30,000 clones, around 80% of them singletons; the top ten hold about a sixth. Comments on this clone: Its antigen is not identified.

The specimen comprised peripheral blood mononuclear cells (PBMCs), sampled before the fourth cycle of nivolumab. The receptor was isolated from a human donor with classical Hodgkin lymphoma.

The CDR3 protein is CASSNPRDKANYGYTF. The CDR3, as DNA: TGTGCCAGCAGCAACCCCCGCGATAAGGCTAACTATGGCTACACCTTC. The V call is TRBV9, the J call TRBJ1-2; D gene uncertain. CDR3 size: 16 residues. Germline V gives CDR1 SGDLS, CDR2 YYNGEE. V was shortened by 4 bases and J by 0 bases, with 16 bases between the two germline ends.